Following are 13 T cell receptor beta chains from one sample sequenced in a study of graft-versus-host responses after intestinal transplantation. Method: immunoSEQ multiplex PCR; TCRdb's copy keeps in-frame clones and lacks some. Here the sample spans around 77,000 clones, just under 95% being singletons. The antigens of these receptors remain unknown. The material was unstimulated CD8+ T cells sorted from spleen or lymph node cells, obtained before intestinal transplant. The receptors originated from a human donor who received an intestinal transplant.

The gene calls are TRBV5-1 and TRBJ2-7; possible D gene TRBD2, 6 bases. Per germline, CDR1 SGHRS and CDR2 YFSETQ. The CDR3 extends over 16 amino acids. Trimming took 0 bases from V and 0 from J, leaving 13 bases between them. The CDR3 reads CASSLVASASSYEQYF. The CDR3 DNA is TGCGCCAGCAGCTTGGTGGCTAGCGCGAGCTCCTACGAGCAGTACTTC.

The V call is TRBV2, the J call TRBJ1-3; tentative D call: TRBD2 (6 bases). The end of the DNA is better explained by TRBJ2-2, so the J call may be wrong. This CDR3 region has 16 residues. Germline V gives CDR1 SNHLY, CDR2 FYNNEI. CDR3 residues: CASTPIGSGDTGELFF. The CDR3 DNA reads as TGTGCCAGCACCCCTATCGGGAGTGGGGACACCGGGGAGCTGTTTTTT.

This clone was observed a few times. This chain connects TRBV4-2 to TRBJ2-3; 10 bases are shared with TRBD1. The ends lost 10 bases at V and 5 bases at J; junction bases unmatched: 12. This CDR3 has 15 residues. CDR1 LGHNA and CDR2 YNFKEQ come from the germline V gene. CDR3 loop: CATRGFDRGQDTQYF. CDR3 DNA: TGTGCCACCCGAGGATTTGACAGGGGGCAAGATACGCAGTATTTT.

This rearrangement joins TRBV4-1 to TRBJ2-7; a weak D match, TRBD1 (5 bases). Germline-derived CDR1 and CDR2 are MGHRA and YSYEKL. The CDR3 runs 14 residues. V lost 2 bases and J lost 6, with 14 bases in between. This CDR3 reads CASSQNVGRSEQYF. Here the CDR3 DNA reads TGCGCCAGCAGCCAAAACGTGGGGCGTAGCGAGCAGTACTTC.

The rearrangement links TRBV11-2 to TRBJ2-1; no clear D gene. There are 13 residues in the CDR3. Germline V CDR1 and CDR2: SGHAT, FQNNGV. V was pared by 1 base and J by 3 bases, with 4 bases between. The CDR3 reads CASSLGGYNEQFF. The CDR3 DNA reads TGTGCCAGCAGCTTAGGGGGCTACAATGAGCAGTTCTTC.

The genes are TRBV19 and TRBJ2-1; 11 bases agree with TRBD2. CDR1 and CDR2 from the germline V gene are LNHDA and SQIVND (reference sequence). V gave up 1 base and J gave up 7 bases; unmatched junction bases: 0. This CDR3 is 14 amino acids long. CDR3 sequence reads: CASSIGLAGNEQFF. Written as DNA, the CDR3 is TGTGCCAGTAGTATAGGACTAGCGGGAAATGAGCAGTTCTTC. The variable domain in full, with the rest retrieved from reference TRBV19 and TRBJ2-1, is DGGITQSPKYLFRKEGQNVTLSCEQNLNHDAMYWYRQDPGQGLRLIYYSQIVNDFQKGDIAEGYSVSREKKESFPLTVTSAQKNPTAFYLCASSIGLAGNEQFFGPGTRLTVL.

This chain uses TRBV28 with TRBJ2-7; D gene unclear. The CDR3 runs to 14 residues. V was cut by 0 bases and J by 3 bases, with 9 bases left in between. The germline CDR1 and CDR2 sequences are MDHEN and SYDVKM. The CDR3 region has the DNA TGTGCCAGCAGTTTATGGACCTACTTCTACGAGCAGTACTTC. Translating gives CASSLWTYFYEQYF.

This chain uses TRBV5-1 with TRBJ2-2; D not certain. Germline V gene sequence: CDR1 SGHRS, CDR2 YFSETQ. Trimming shortened V by 6 bases and J by 4 bases, and 13 bases separated the two germline ends. This CDR3 region has 14 residues. Here the CDR3 reads CASNIQKGTGELFF. In nucleotides, the CDR3 is TGCGCCAGCAATATTCAGAAGGGCACCGGGGAGCTGTTTTTT.

The rearrangement joins TRBV11-2 to TRBJ2-2, with 13 bases that match TRBD2. Losses at the gene ends were 4 bases for V and 8 bases for J; bases not matched to a gene: 13. The CDR3 spans 18 residues. Germline-derived CDR1 and CDR2 are SGHAT and FQNNGV. The CDR3 bases are TGTGCCAGCAGCTCAAGCGCTGGACTAGCGGGAGAAGGAGGGGAGCTGTTTTTT. Protein: CASSSSAGLAGEGGELFF.

The V gene is TRBV5-8, the J gene TRBJ1-1; no firm D call. The V and J ends lost 4 bases and 6 bases respectively, with 10 bases between them. This CDR3 contains 12 residues. CDR1 is SGHTS and CDR2 is YDEGEE in the germline V gene. CDR3 sequence: CASSLYRSEAFF. The CDR3, as DNA: TGTGCCAGCAGCCTCTATCGATCTGAAGCTTTCTTT. The full variable domain, completed using reference TRBV5-8 and TRBJ1-1, is EAGVTQSPTHLIKTRGQQATLRCSPISGHTSVYWYQQALGLGLQFLLWYDEGEERNRGNFPPRFSGRQFPNYSSELNVNALELEDSALYLCASSLYRSEAFFGQGTRLTVV.

This sequence joins TRBV4-2 and TRBJ2-5, with a weak D call TRBD1 (6 bases). With the DNA end fitting TRBJ2-7 better, the J assignment may be wrong. The length of the CDR3 is 15 residues. CDR1 and CDR2 from the germline V gene are LGHNA and YNFKEQ. CDR3 sequence (DNA): TGTGCCAGCAGCCAAGACACGGACAGACTTTACGAGCAGTACTTC. It yields the protein CASSQDTDRLYEQYF.

The chain recombines TRBV27 with TRBJ1-2; the match to TRBD1 covers 7 bases. J gave up 5 bases and V 2 bases, and 5 bases lay outside the gene matches. CDR1 is MNHEY, CDR2 SMNVEV, per germline (reference sequence). This CDR3 region has 14 residues. CDR3 in amino acids: CASSLDPGGYGYTF. DNA of the CDR3: TGTGCCAGCAGTTTAGACCCAGGGGGGTATGGCTACACCTTC.

The chain is built from TRBV16 and TRBJ2-2, with D tentatively TRBD2 (6 bases). The germline CDR1 and CDR2 sequences are KGHSY and FQNENV. The V end lost 4 bases, the J end lost 0 bases, and 9 bases lay between the germline ends. The CDR3 has 15 amino acids. CDR3 sequence reads: CASSRGTPNTGELFF. The CDR3 bases are TGTGCCAGCAGCCGGGGGACTCCGAACACCGGGGAGCTGTTTTTT.